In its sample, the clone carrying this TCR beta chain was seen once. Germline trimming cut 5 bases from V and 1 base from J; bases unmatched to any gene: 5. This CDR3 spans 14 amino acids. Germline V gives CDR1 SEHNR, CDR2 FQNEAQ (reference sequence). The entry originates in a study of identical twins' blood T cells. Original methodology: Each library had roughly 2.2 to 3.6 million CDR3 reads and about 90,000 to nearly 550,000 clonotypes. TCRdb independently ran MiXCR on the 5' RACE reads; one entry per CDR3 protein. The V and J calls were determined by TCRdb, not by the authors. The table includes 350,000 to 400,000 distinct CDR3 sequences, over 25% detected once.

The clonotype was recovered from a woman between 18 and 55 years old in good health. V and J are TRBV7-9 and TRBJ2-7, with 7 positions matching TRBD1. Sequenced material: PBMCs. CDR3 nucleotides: TGTGCCAGCAGCACAGGGGTAGGATCCTACGAGCAGTACTTC. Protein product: CASSTGVGSYEQYF.